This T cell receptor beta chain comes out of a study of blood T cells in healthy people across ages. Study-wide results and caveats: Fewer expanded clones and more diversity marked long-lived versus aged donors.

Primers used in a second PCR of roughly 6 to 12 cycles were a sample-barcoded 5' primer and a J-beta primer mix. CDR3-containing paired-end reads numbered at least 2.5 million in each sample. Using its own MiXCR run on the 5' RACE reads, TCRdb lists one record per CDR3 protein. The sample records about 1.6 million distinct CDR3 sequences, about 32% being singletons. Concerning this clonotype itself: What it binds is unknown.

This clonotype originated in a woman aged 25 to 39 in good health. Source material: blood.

The CDR3 loop is CASTAGASGGTTYNEQFF. DNA of the CDR3: TGCGCCAGCACAGCTGGGGCTAGCGGGGGAACAACCTACAATGAGCAGTTCTTC. This chain uses TRBV4-1 with TRBJ2-1; 10 bases agree with TRBD2. With V trimmed by 7 bases and J by 2 bases, 14 bases remained unmatched. CDR3 length equals 18 residues. CDR1 and CDR2 (germline): MGHRA, YSYEKL.